The rows below give T cell receptor beta chains drawn from one sample of a study of T cell responses to AZD1222 COVID-19 vaccine. Produced via immunoSEQ multiplex PCR; TCRdb's table is partial and in-frame only. Here the sample spans approximately 90,000 clones, around 89% being singletons. Sequenced here: peripheral blood, sampled 28 days after the second AZD1222 dose. Receptors were obtained from an adult who received the AZD1222 COVID-19 vaccine. Both conserved end residues are part of each CDR3. Expanded clones get a size class; other rows say once, few or many, or leave the size out.

. | TRBV3-1/TRBV3-2 | 14 | CASSSQAGGNTIYF
. | TRBV5-1 | 15 | CASTPDGGLTAPLHF
. | TRBV25-1 | 16 | CASSAPRGMGSYEQYF
. | TRBV5-1 | 14 | CASSLGGNRETQYF
once | TRBV24-1 | 13 | CATSDISNQPQHF
. | TRBV2 | 12 | CASKGDVWGYTF
once | TRBV7-2 | 17 | CASSSQRTGASGNTIYF
. | TRBV28 | 17 | CASSFDGSGEINYGYTF
. | TRBV29-1 | 15 | CSVDDRGTANYGYTF
. | TRBV28 | 14 | CASSPGQGFYEQYF
. | TRBV7-2 | 14 | CASSLAGYPGELFF
. | TRBV10-3 | 16 | CAIKKTGTGEDYGYTF
. | TRBV11-2 | 16 | CASSLDSFGFSYGYTF
. | TRBV5-5 | 14 | CASKPTGGGTEAFF
. | TRBV6-5 | 13 | CASSYDGNYGYTF
. | TRBV7-3 | 14 | CASSLGQNNYGYTF
. | TRBV19 | 13 | CASSNGGNEKLFF
. | TRBV29-1 | 14 | CSVPPDRANYGYTF
. | TRBV12-5 | 12 | CASGRSNYEQYF
few | TRBV4-1 | 15 | CASSQDSGGGDGYTF
. | TRBV30 | 11 | CAWSEAYEQYF
. | TRBV9 | 15 | CASSTATGGGNTIYF
. | TRBV6-5 | 15 | CASSYSVGRGEKLFF
. | TRBV9 | 16 | CASSVTGGTANTEAFF
. | TRBV2 | 11 | CASRSNTEAFF
. | TRBV9 | 16 | CASSVRDRGLKNIQYF
. | TRBV3-1/TRBV3-2 | 16 | CASSPSTSGGGNEQFF
. | TRBV2 | 11 | CASTRENIQYF
. | TRBV18 | 17 | CASSQILSGLSGNTIYF
. | TRBV7-2 | 15 | CASSLVRGSNEKLFF
. | TRBV11-2 | 16 | CASSPLPRGKRSPLHF
. | TRBV19 | 17 | CASIPFGSGVLNQPQHF
. | TRBV5-1 | 15 | CASSLVGDGADTQYF
. | TRBV14 | 14 | CASSLLGESGKLFF
. | TRBV2 | 17 | CASALTRDGGGNQPQHF
. | TRBV19 | 14 | CASSIGGPNTEAFF
. | TRBV13 | 14 | CASSLRTVQETQYF
. | TRBV3-1/TRBV3-2 | 14 | CASSQVVTADGYTF
. | TRBV3-1/TRBV3-2 | 15 | CASSQGTLTNEKLFF
. | TRBV4-1 | 17 | CASSQPMRTGGNQPQHF
once | TRBV5-1 | 15 | CASSLGTSSYNEQFF
. | TRBV7-2 | 15 | CASSLGMVGQETQYF
. | TRBV5-1 | 13 | CASSLERNTEAFF
once | TRBV5-5 | 16 | CASSLARTGVTDTQYF
once | TRBV4-3 | 16 | CASSQNRLGKTSEQYF
. | TRBV24-1 | 14 | CATSDPGPPREAFF
. | TRBV19 | 15 | CASTPRVVLGQPQHF
. | TRBV24-1 | 16 | CATSDPNRQGGGEQFF
. | TRBV3-1/TRBV3-2 | 15 | CASSRRTSGGETQYF
once | TRBV6-2/TRBV6-3 | 18 | CASSYVIGGAHSNQPQHF
. | TRBV5-1 | 15 | CASSLDRGQYTEAFF
. | TRBV3-1/TRBV3-2 | 14 | CASSPGTGHQPQHF